The table lists the clone carrying this TCR beta chain with a count of one. The sample belongs to a study of blood T cell repertoires in COVID-19. Overall study: Samples taken during acute and convalescent COVID-19 were collected in the United States, Italy and Spain. From T cells, B-cell-depleted T cells, or PBMCs came the material, which was cDNA or gDNA.

The CDR3 runs to 13 residues. Trimming cost V 3 bases and J 8 bases, with 10 bases left between them. CDR1 and CDR2 from the germline V gene are LNHDA and SQIVND (reference sequence). Per the study methods: The authors estimated nucleated cell counts from reference gene primer amplification. TCRdb keeps only in-frame clones here, not all; method: immunoSEQ multiplex PCR. V and J calls and clone size are given by that table; D and trimming were obtained from the DNA. The sample lists about 97,000 clones, 75% to 95% occurring once. The sample was peripheral blood. The chain links TRBV19 to TRBJ1-4; possibly TRBD1 for D (5 bases). This clonotype was sampled from a man aged 18 to 30 with acute or convalescent COVID-19. Here the CDR3 DNA reads TGTGCCAGTAGTATCAGGGTGGGGGAAAAACTGTTTTTT. Its translation: CASSIRVGEKLFF.